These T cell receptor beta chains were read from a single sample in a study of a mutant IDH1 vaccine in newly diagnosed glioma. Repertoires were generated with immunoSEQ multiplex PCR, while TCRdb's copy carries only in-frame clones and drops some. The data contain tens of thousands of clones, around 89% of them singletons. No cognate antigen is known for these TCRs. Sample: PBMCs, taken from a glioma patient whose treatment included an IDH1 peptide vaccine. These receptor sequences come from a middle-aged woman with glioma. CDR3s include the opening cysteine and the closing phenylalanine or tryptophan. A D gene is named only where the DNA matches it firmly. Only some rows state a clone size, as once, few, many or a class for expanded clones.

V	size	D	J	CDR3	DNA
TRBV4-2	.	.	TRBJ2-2	CASSQWLDTGELFF	TGTGCCAGCAGCCAATGGTTGGACACCGGGGAGCTGTTTTTT
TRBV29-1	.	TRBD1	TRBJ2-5	CSVASTGIETQYF	TGCAGCGTTGCCTCGACAGGGATAGAGACCCAGTACTTC
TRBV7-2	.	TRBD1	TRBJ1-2	CASSPQGLIGYTF	TGTGCCAGCAGCCCACAGGGGTTGATTGGCTACACCTTC
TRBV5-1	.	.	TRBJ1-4	CASSLGLDRINEKLFF	TGCGCCAGCAGCTTGGGCCTCGACAGGATAAATGAAAAACTGTTTTTT
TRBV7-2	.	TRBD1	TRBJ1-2	CASSFGQGSGYTF	TGTGCCAGCAGCTTCGGACAGGGGTCTGGCTACACCTTC
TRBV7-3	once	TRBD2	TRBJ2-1	CASSPSGRAVAYNEQFF	TGTGCCAGCAGCCCTAGCGGGAGGGCCGTCGCTTACAATGAGCAGTTCTTC
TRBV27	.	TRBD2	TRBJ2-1	CATIRLAGYNEQFF	TGTGCCACCATTCGACTAGCGGGATACAATGAGCAGTTCTTC
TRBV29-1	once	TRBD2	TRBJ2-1	CSVEGVAGDGIEQFF	TGCAGCGTGGAGGGAGTAGCGGGAGATGGTATTGAGCAGTTCTTC
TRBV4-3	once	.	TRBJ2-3	CASSGPGRDTQYF	TGCGCCAGCAGCGGGCCGGGCAGAGATACGCAGTATTTT
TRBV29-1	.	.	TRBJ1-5	CSVVLGASNQPQHF	TGCAGCGTTGTATTGGGGGCTAGCAATCAGCCCCAGCATTTT
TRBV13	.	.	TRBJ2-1	CASSRGLNNEQFF	TGTGCCAGCAGTCGAGGACTAAACAATGAGCAGTTCTTC
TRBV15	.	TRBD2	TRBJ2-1	CATSLLAGDYNEQFF	TGTGCCACCAGCCTTCTAGCGGGGGACTACAATGAGCAGTTCTTC
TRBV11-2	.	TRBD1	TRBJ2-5	CASSFSRTGQETQYF	TGTGCCAGCAGCTTTAGTCGGACAGGGCAAGAGACCCAGTACTTC
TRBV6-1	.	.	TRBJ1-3	CASSERNTRPFLSGNTIYF	TGTGCCAGCAGTGAACGAAACACTCGCCCCTTCCTCTCTGGAAACACCATATATTTT
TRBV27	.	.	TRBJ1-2	CASRSAGGVYGYTF	TGTGCCAGCAGATCCGCCGGGGGGGTCTATGGCTACACCTTC
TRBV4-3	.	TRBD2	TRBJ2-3	CASSQASGGASDTQYF	TGCGCCAGCAGCCAGGCTAGCGGGGGGGCATCAGATACGCAGTATTTT
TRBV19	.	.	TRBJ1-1	CASSLGIWQAGERTEAFF	TGTGCCAGTAGCCTAGGGATTTGGCAGGCCGGGGAGAGGACTGAAGCTTTCTTT
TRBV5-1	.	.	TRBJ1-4	CASSLRSGSNEKLFF	TGCGCCAGCAGCCTAAGGTCGGGATCTAATGAAAAACTGTTTTTT
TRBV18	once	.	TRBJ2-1	CASSPQGTTGDEQFF	TGTGCCAGCTCACCCCAAGGGACCACAGGCGATGAGCAGTTCTTC
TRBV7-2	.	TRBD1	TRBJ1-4	CASSPDRSTNEKLFF	TGTGCCAGCAGCCCGGACAGGTCAACTAATGAAAAACTGTTTTTT
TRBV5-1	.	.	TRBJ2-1	CASSLVPQRVRNYNEQFF	TGCGCCAGCAGCTTGGTTCCCCAGCGGGTCAGGAACTACAATGAGCAGTTCTTC
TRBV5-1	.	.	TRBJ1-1	CASRDITENTEAFF	TGCGCCAGCAGAGACATCACAGAAAACACTGAAGCTTTCTTT
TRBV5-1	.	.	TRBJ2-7	CASSLAADHPYEQYF	TGCGCCAGCAGCTTGGCAGCCGACCACCCCTACGAGCAGTACTTC
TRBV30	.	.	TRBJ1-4	CAWSAPGVGKLFF	TGTGCCTGGAGTGCCCCGGGGGTGGGAAAACTGTTTTTT
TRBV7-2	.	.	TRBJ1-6	CASSLDSPLHF	TGTGCCAGCAGCTTAGACTCACCCCTCCACTTT
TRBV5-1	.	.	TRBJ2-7	CASSLTETSREQYF	TGCGCCAGCAGCTTGACAGAGACCTCTAGGGAGCAGTACTTC
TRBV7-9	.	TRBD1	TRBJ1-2	CASSVHRGHGYTF	TGTGCCAGCAGCGTCCACAGGGGGCATGGCTACACCTTC
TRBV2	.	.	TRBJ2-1	CASSGTKSSYNEQFF	TGTGCCAGCAGTGGGACAAAAAGCTCCTACAATGAGCAGTTCTTC
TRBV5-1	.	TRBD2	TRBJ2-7	CASSLRTSGSHEQYF	TGCGCCAGCAGCTTGCGGACTAGCGGGAGCCACGAGCAGTACTTC
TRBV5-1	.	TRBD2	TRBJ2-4	CASSPAGGPTKNIQYF	TGCGCCAGCAGCCCAGCGGGGGGGCCGACCAAAAACATTCAGTACTTC
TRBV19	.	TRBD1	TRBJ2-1	CASSIRGQGDNEQFF	TGTGCCAGTAGTATACGTGGACAGGGGGACAATGAGCAGTTCTTC
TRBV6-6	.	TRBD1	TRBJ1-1	CATDRVTEAFF	TGTGCCACCGACAGGGTCACTGAAGCTTTCTTT
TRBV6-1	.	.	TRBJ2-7	CASSEIVGYYEQYF	TGTGCCAGCAGTGAAATAGTAGGGTACTACGAGCAGTACTTC
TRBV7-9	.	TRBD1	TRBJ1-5	CASSSTGPQPQHF	TGTGCCAGCAGCTCGACAGGGCCCCAGCCCCAGCATTTT
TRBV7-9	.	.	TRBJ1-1	CASSINTYTEAFF	TGTGCCAGCAGCATCAACACGTACACTGAAGCTTTCTTT
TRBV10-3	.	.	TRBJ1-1	CAISAGTGGGNTEAFF	TGTGCCATCAGTGCAGGGACCGGTGGAGGGAACACTGAAGCTTTCTTT
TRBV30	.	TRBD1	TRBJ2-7	CAWDRGGSYEQYF	TGTGCCTGGGACAGGGGTGGCTCCTACGAGCAGTACTTC
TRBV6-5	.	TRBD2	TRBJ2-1	CASSSGLAGGPDEQFF	TGTGCCAGCAGTTCCGGACTAGCGGGGGGGCCTGATGAGCAGTTCTTC
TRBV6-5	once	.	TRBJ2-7	CASRPSFQPNEQYF	TGTGCCAGCCGCCCCTCGTTTCAGCCTAACGAGCAGTACTTC
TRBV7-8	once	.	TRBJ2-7	CASSRGERGGPYEQYF	TGTGCCAGCAGCCGCGGGGAAAGGGGGGGACCTTACGAGCAGTACTTC
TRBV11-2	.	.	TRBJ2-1	CASSLDVLRDEQFF	TGTGCCAGCAGCTTAGATGTTCTACGGGATGAGCAGTTCTTC
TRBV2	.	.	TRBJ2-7	CASSDPTGGLIYEQYF	TGTGCCAGCAGTGACCCGACTGGCGGATTAATCTACGAGCAGTACTTC
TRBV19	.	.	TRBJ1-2	CASSIDGLNYGYTF	TGTGCCAGTAGTATCGACGGGCTTAACTATGGCTACACCTTC
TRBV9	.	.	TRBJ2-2	CASSVDLTQNTGELFF	TGTGCCAGCAGCGTAGATCTGACTCAGAACACCGGGGAGCTGTTTTTT